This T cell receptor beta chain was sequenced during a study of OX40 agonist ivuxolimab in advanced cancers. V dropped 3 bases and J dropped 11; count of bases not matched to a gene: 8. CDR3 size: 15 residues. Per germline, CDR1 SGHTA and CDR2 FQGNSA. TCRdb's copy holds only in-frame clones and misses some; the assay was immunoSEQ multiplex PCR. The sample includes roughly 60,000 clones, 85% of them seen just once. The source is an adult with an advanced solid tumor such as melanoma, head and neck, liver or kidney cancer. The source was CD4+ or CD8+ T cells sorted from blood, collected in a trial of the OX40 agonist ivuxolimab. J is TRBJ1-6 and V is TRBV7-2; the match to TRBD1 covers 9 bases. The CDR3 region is CASSFTRDRVTPLHF. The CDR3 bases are TGTGCCAGCAGCTTCACCCGGGACAGGGTAACACCCCTCCACTTT.